This T cell receptor beta chain appears in the sequencing data of a study of T cells in Graves' hyperthyroidism and ophthalmopathy. TCR beta CDR3 regions were amplified from RNA transcripts. HTBI primers were used for first-round RT-PCR of the TCR CDR3. TCRdb reanalysed the multiplex PCR reads using MiXCR and keeps one entry per CDR3 protein. The table has about 560,000 distinct CDR3 sequences, 16% seen once. This clonotype was recorded many times. The origin of this receptor is a woman aged 18-30 years with Graves' hyperthyroidism. The sample taken for sequencing was blood.

The CDR3 loop is CASSLGTVSSYNEQFF. The CDR3 region has the DNA TGTGCCAGCAGTTTGGGGACAGTTAGCTCCTACAATGAGCAGTTCTTC. This sequence joins TRBV28 and TRBJ2-1; TRBD1 matches at 7 bases. Germline V CDR1 and CDR2: MDHEN, SYDVKM. V shed 3 bases, J shed 0 bases, and the junction held 5 bases outside the gene matches. This CDR3 contains 16 residues.